What follows are 15 T cell receptor beta chains derived from one specimen sequenced in a study of T cell changes during pregnancy in multiple sclerosis (dated by TCRdb to between 2019 and 2020). Library method: the immunoSEQ multiplex PCR assay. TCRdb took this table from immuneACCESS and kept in-frame rearrangements with V and J called. Such tables lack part of the clones; where checked against another copy, unresolved V genes explain under half of the gap, and the rest is unexplained. The sample has around 26,000 clones on record, approximately 86% of them singletons. The ten largest account for less than 15% of the sample. The specimen comprised CD8+ T cells from peripheral blood mononuclear cells, sampled in the first trimester of pregnancy. These receptors came from a female donor in good health, enrolled as a control in a pregnancy study.

The chain uses TRBV27 and TRBJ2-7, with TRBD1 matching 8 bases. This CDR3 is 15 amino acids long. Germline V lookup: CDR1 MNHEY, CDR2 SMNVEV (reference sequence). The V and J ends lost 6 bases and 4 bases, in that order; junction bases with no gene match: 11. CDR3 nucleotides: TGTGCCAGCAGCGACCGGGACAGGCCGATTTACGAGCAGTACTTC. It encodes CASSDRDRPIYEQYF.

The chain couples TRBV28 to TRBJ2-7; TRBD1 might be the D (6 bases). The V gene lost 5 bases and the J gene lost 2 bases, with 13 bases spanning the gap. This CDR3 comprises 14 residues. Germline loops: CDR1 MDHEN, CDR2 SYDVKM. CDR3 protein: CASSDTSGAYEQYF. The CDR3 DNA reads as TGTGCCAGCAGTGATACCTCAGGGGCCTACGAGCAGTACTTC. The variable domain in full, completed from reference TRBV28 and TRBJ2-7, reads DVKVTQSSRYLVKRTGEKVFLECVQDMDHENMFWYRQDPGLGLRLIYFSYDVKMKEKGDIPEGYSVSREKKERFSLILESASTNQTSMYLCASSDTSGAYEQYFGPGTRLTVT.

The CDR3 nucleotides are TGTGCCAGCAGTTTAGGGGACACCGGGGAGCTGTTTTTT. Amino acids: CASSLGDTGELFF. The rearrangement uses TRBV6-6 and TRBJ2-2, with D possibly being TRBD1 (5 bases). Trimming shortened V by 4 bases and J by 3 bases, and 6 bases separated the two germline ends. This CDR3 region has 13 residues. The germline V gene has CDR1 MNHNY and CDR2 SVGAGI (reference sequence).

This rearrangement joins TRBV4-3 to TRBJ2-3, with 8 bases that match TRBD2. Looked up from germline, CDR1 is LGHNA and CDR2 is YSLEER. CDR3 length equals 17 residues. V lost 0 bases and J lost 5; bases outside the gene matches: 10. For the CDR3, the DNA is TGCGCCAGCAGCCAAGAGGGGAGCGGGAGCTCGGGAGATACGCAGTATTTT. Translated: CASSQEGSGSSGDTQYF.

The chain carries TRBV7-8 and TRBJ2-5; TRBD2 is a possible D gene (6 bases). The V gene's germline CDR1 is SGHVS and CDR2 FQNEAQ. This CDR3 has 15 residues. Trimming pared 5 bases from V and 3 bases from J, leaving 16 bases between. Here the CDR3 DNA reads TGTGCCAGCAGCCCCTGGGGACTTGAAGAAGAGACCCAGTACTTC. It is translated as CASSPWGLEEETQYF.

This clone was seen a few times. The chain couples TRBV9 to TRBJ1-4; the D gene is possibly TRBD1 (5 bases). The CDR3 runs to 16 residues. Trimming cost V 4 bases and J 8 bases, with 21 bases left between them. In germline, CDR1 is SGDLS, CDR2 YYNGEE. Here the CDR3 reads CASSLSGWGGREKLFF. As DNA, the CDR3 is TGTGCCAGCAGCTTATCCGGCTGGGGCGGGAGAGAAAAACTGTTTTTT.

Written as DNA, the CDR3 is TGTGCCACCAGCACCCAACAGGGAAATAGCTATGGCTACACCTTC. It translates to CATSTQQGNSYGYTF. V and J are TRBV15 and TRBJ1-2; D is possibly TRBD1 (6 bases). Germline CDR1 LNHNV, CDR2 YYDKDF (reference sequence). The CDR3 loop spans 15 amino acids. V lost 4 bases, J lost 4 bases, and 16 bases lay in between.

The rearrangement links TRBV4-2 to TRBJ2-1; 12 bases agree with TRBD2. CDR1 LGHNA and CDR2 YNFKEQ come from the germline V gene. With 1 base clipped from V and 8 bases from J, the junction kept 3 bases outside the gene matches. The CDR3 is 15 amino acids. The CDR3 coding sequence is TGTGCCAGCAGCCAAGCTAGCGGGGGGGCGGATGAGCAGTTCTTC. Its translation is CASSQASGGADEQFF.

This clone was picked up one time. The V call is TRBV28, the J call TRBJ2-5, with D possibly being TRBD1 (6 bases). CDR1 and CDR2 (germline): MDHEN, SYDVKM. Trimming pared 5 bases from V and 13 bases from J, leaving 14 bases between. This CDR3 region has 11 residues. CDR3 protein: CASSPDRLLYF. The CDR3 DNA sequence: TGTGCCAGCAGTCCGGACAGACTTCTGTACTTC.

This sequence joins TRBV18 and TRBJ2-7, with 10 nucleotides matching TRBD2. The CDR3 loop spans 16 amino acids. Germline loops: CDR1 KGHSH, CDR2 LQKENI. V trimming: 3 bases; J trimming: 2 bases; junction bases outside the gene matches: 7. In nucleotides, the CDR3 is TGTGCCAGCTCACCTTCCTTTAGCGGGAGGCCCTACGAGCAGTACTTC. It yields the protein CASSPSFSGRPYEQYF.

This chain links TRBV27 with TRBJ1-1; no firm D call. The CDR3 is 14 amino acids. V was trimmed by 0 bases and J by 3 bases, leaving 8 bases between them. CDR1 is MNHEY and CDR2 is SMNVEV in the germline V gene (reference sequence). This CDR3 reads CASSLSVRYTEAFF. The CDR3 DNA reads as TGTGCCAGCAGTTTATCGGTGCGGTACACTGAAGCTTTCTTT.

The V and J genes are TRBV19 and TRBJ2-7; D is possibly TRBD2 (6 bases). Germline CDR1 reads LNHDA; CDR2 reads SQIVND (reference sequence). Trimming stripped 1 base from V and 3 bases from J, with 10 bases between. The length of the CDR3 is 14 residues. The CDR3 DNA is TGTGCCAGTAGTATAGTTGGAGGGGACTACGAGCAGTACTTC. It is translated as CASSIVGGDYEQYF.

The chain joins TRBV15 to TRBJ1-1; D gene ambiguous. The CDR3 covers 13 residues. V gave up 5 bases and J gave up 2 bases, with 9 bases separating them. Looked up from germline, CDR1 is LNHNV and CDR2 is YYDKDF (reference sequence). The CDR3 nucleotides are TGTGCCACCAGCGGGCGCATAAACACTGAAGCTTTCTTT. This sequence encodes CATSGRINTEAFF.

The chain employs TRBV7-9 and TRBJ2-7, with 8 bases identical to TRBD1. The germline V gene encodes CDR1 SEHNR and CDR2 FQNEAQ (reference sequence). The CDR3 sequence is 15 residues long. With 3 bases clipped from V and 5 bases from J, the junction kept 9 bases outside the gene matches. DNA of the CDR3: TGTGCCAGCAGCTTGGGACCCACAGGGGGGAACGAGCAGTACTTC. It is translated as CASSLGPTGGNEQYF.

CDR3: CASSLDAGGTEQFF. The DNA of the CDR3 is TGTGCCAGCAGCTTAGATGCGGGGGGGACCGAGCAGTTCTTC. This chain connects TRBV7-9 to TRBJ2-1; 9 bases are a match to TRBD2. The CDR3 consists of 14 residues. V lost 1 base, J lost 10 bases, and 5 bases stayed unmatched. Germline lookup yields CDR1 SEHNR and CDR2 FQNEAQ (reference sequence).